This T cell receptor (beta chain) originates from a study of control samples from healthy donors and cancer patients. Germline V lookup: CDR1 SGHVS, CDR2 FQNEAQ. With 3 bases removed from V and 4 bases from J, the gap between germline ends came to 9 bases. CDR3 length: 13 amino acids. Profiled with immunoSEQ multiplex PCR; TCRdb holds only in-frame clones, not every one. The sample consists of tens of thousands of clones, approximately 95% of them appearing once. Sequenced sample: blood. This rearrangement joins TRBV7-8 to TRBJ1-2; D unresolved. The source is a man in his sixties in good health. The CDR3 sequence is CASSLREGYGYTF. The CDR3 DNA reads as TGTGCCAGCAGCTTGCGGGAGGGCTATGGCTACACCTTC.